Listed below are T cell receptor beta chains from one sample, sequenced in a study of shared clonotypes between healthy human individuals. Data came from immunoSEQ multiplex PCR; TCRdb stores just in-frame clones and leaves some out. Of hundreds of thousands of clones detected, approximately 92% appear once; the ten largest clones hold 20% to 30%. The sequencing sample was made of naive CD8+ T cells sorted from blood. These receptors were taken from a man aged 25-45 years in good health. Both conserved end residues are part of each CDR3. The order of the fields is CDR3 DNA, CDR3 protein, D gene, J gene, V gene, clone size. The D gene is left open where the match is weak. Only part of the rows carry a size: once, few, many, or a class if the clone is expanded.

TGCGCCAGCAGCTTGTGGTCGGGAGCGGGCCGTTCCTACGAGCAGTACTTC CASSLWSGAGRSYEQYF NA TRBJ2-7 TRBV5-1 NA
TGTGCCAGTAGTATAGGATTTGACGGGACTAGCGGGCGAAGCGGAGAGCTGTTTTTT CASSIGFDGTSGRSGELFF TRBD2 TRBJ2-2 TRBV19 NA
TGCGCCAGCAACACAGGGACCGGGGAGCTGTTTTTT CASNTGTGELFF NA TRBJ2-2 TRBV5-1 NA
TGTGCCAGCAGTTTGGGGCTAGCGGGAGGTCATCAAGAGACCCAGTACTTC CASSLGLAGGHQETQYF TRBD2 TRBJ2-5 TRBV28 NA
TGTGCCAGCAGCTCCCGGACAGGGGTAGGCTACGAGCAGTACTTC CASSSRTGVGYEQYF TRBD1 TRBJ2-7 TRBV5-4 NA
TGCAGCGTTGAACCTCCCCTGGACAGGCGAAGAGAGACCCAGTACTTC CSVEPPLDRRRETQYF TRBD1 TRBJ2-5 TRBV29-1 NA
TGTGCCAGCAGCCCAAACAGGGGCTTCCGGTTGGACACAAGCACAGATACGCAGTATTTT CASSPNRGFRLDTSTDTQYF TRBD1 TRBJ2-3 TRBV7-6 once
TGTGCCAGTAGTATGAGACTAGCGCGATATCAAGAGACCCAGTACTTC CASSMRLARYQETQYF TRBD2 TRBJ2-5 TRBV19 NA
TGTGCCAGCAGCGTGCGGGCAGGCGGTAGCACTGAAGCTTTCTTT CASSVRAGGSTEAFF NA TRBJ1-1 TRBV5-6 once
TGTGCCAGCCGCAGGGGGCTGCAAGAGCAGTACTTC CASRRGLQEQYF TRBD1 TRBJ2-7 TRBV27 NA
TGTGCCAGCAGCCACCCGGGACTAGCGGGAGCAAACAATGAGCAGTTCTTC CASSHPGLAGANNEQFF TRBD2 TRBJ2-1 TRBV5-5 NA
TGTGCCAGCAGCTTAGCAGGGAACTATGGCTACACCTTC CASSLAGNYGYTF NA TRBJ1-2 TRBV7-9 NA
TGTGCCAGCAGTTTAAGGGGACAGGGCCTATACGAGCAGTACTTC CASSLRGQGLYEQYF TRBD1 TRBJ2-7 TRBV28 NA
TGCGCCAGCAGCTTGGAATTAACAGGGATCTACAATGAGCAGTTCTTC CASSLELTGIYNEQFF NA TRBJ2-1 TRBV5-1 NA
TGTGCCAGTAGTATTGGGAGGGCGCCTGGAAACACCATATATTTT CASSIGRAPGNTIYF NA TRBJ1-3 TRBV19 NA
TGTGCCTGGAGTCCACCGACAGTGGGGAATCAGCCCCAGCATTTT CAWSPPTVGNQPQHF NA TRBJ1-5 TRBV30 few
TGTGCCAGCAGCTTTCGGACGGCCGGGGATGGCTACACCTTC CASSFRTAGDGYTF NA TRBJ1-2 TRBV7-9 NA
TGCGCCAGCACCCAGTCAAGGACTAGCGGGAGCTATGAGCAGTTCTTC CASTQSRTSGSYEQFF TRBD2 TRBJ2-1 TRBV23-1 NA
TGTGCCAGCAGTCCACCAGGGGGCTTCTACAATGAGCAGTTCTTC CASSPPGGFYNEQFF TRBD1 TRBJ2-1 TRBV27 NA
TGTGCCAGCAGCTTCTCCTACAATGAGCAGTTCTTC CASSFSYNEQFF NA TRBJ2-1 TRBV7-6 NA
TGTGCCAGTACCGGGGAGCGGCCCTACGAGCAGTACTTC CASTGERPYEQYF NA TRBJ2-7 TRBV19 NA
TGTGCCACCTCACAGGAGCTAGGGATGAACACTGAAGCTTTCTTT CATSQELGMNTEAFF NA TRBJ1-1 TRBV19 NA
TGTGCCAGCAGCTTGGAGGGGACAGTGTACGAGCAGTACTTC CASSLEGTVYEQYF TRBD1 TRBJ2-7 TRBV5-5 NA
TGTGCCAGCAGCCGGGACAGGGGATACTCGTACGAGCAGTACTTC CASSRDRGYSYEQYF TRBD1 TRBJ2-7 TRBV5-4 once
TGTGCCAGCAGCCCGAGGGACAGGGGGGTCAATGAGCAGTTCTTC CASSPRDRGVNEQFF TRBD1 TRBJ2-1 TRBV14 NA
TGCGCCAGCAGCCCGATTAACCCTACAGGGGCGAGCTCCTACAATGAGCAGTTCTTC CASSPINPTGASSYNEQFF TRBD1 TRBJ2-1 TRBV10-2 NA
TGTGCCAGCAGTTTATACCCTCCCGATACGCAGTATTTT CASSLYPPDTQYF NA TRBJ2-3 TRBV27 NA
TGTGCCAGCAGTTTATTAGGGCCAGAGGAGACCCAGTACTTC CASSLLGPEETQYF NA TRBJ2-5 TRBV27 NA
TGTGCCATCAGTGAGTCAGGAGGGGACGATGAGCAGTTCTTC CAISESGGDDEQFF NA TRBJ2-1 TRBV10-3 NA
TGCGCCAGCAGCCAAGCGTCAGGGCGATCCTACGAGCAGTACTTC CASSQASGRSYEQYF NA TRBJ2-7 TRBV4-1 NA
TGTGCCTGGAGTGCAGCGACAGGGGATATTGAAGCTTTCTTT CAWSAATGDIEAFF TRBD1 TRBJ1-1 TRBV30 NA
TGCGCCAGCAGCCAAGATTGGGGCGAAAAACTGTTTTTT CASSQDWGEKLFF NA TRBJ1-4 TRBV4-3 NA
TGCGCCAGCAGCCAAGATGGGCGGAACACTGAAGCTTTCTTT CASSQDGRNTEAFF NA TRBJ1-1 TRBV4-1 once